Ten or more counts support the clone carrying this T cell receptor beta chain. The antigen is not known. Trimming cost V 0 bases and J 2 bases, with 5 bases left between them. Germline V gene lookup returns CDR1 DFQATT and CDR2 SNEGSKA (reference sequence). The CDR3 is 12 amino acids. The sample belongs to a study of CD8 T cells in ankylosing spondylitis. TCRdb reprocessed the 5' RACE reads via MiXCR and lists one record per CDR3 protein. The data show roughly 150,000 distinct CDR3 sequences, with 9.8% seen just once and about 16% held by the top ten. Study results and limitations: Both synovial fluid and blood in reactive arthritis had previously been reported to carry some motif variants. CD8+ cells made up the disease-linked clones, which were relatively rare in peripheral blood.

Sequencing was carried out using blood, either unsorted or a sorted T cell fraction (not recorded which). The chain links TRBV20-1 to TRBJ2-7, with D unclear. This TCR came from a female donor with ankylosing spondylitis or in good health (not recorded which). The CDR3 bases are TGCAGTGCTAGAGACGTAACCTACGAGCAGTACTTC. This sequence encodes CSARDVTYEQYF.